These T cell receptor beta chains were read from a single sample in a study of cytomegalovirus exposure and HLA in healthy donors. The data were produced by immunoSEQ multiplex PCR, yet TCRdb's version contains in-frame clones alone and is incomplete. The table includes approximately 140,000 clones, 75% to 85% detected once. Sequenced: PBMCs. These receptors were collected from a man aged 50 or older in good health and CMV-seropositive. The CDR3 runs from the conserved cysteine through the conserved F or W. A D gene is named only where the DNA matches it firmly. Size is omitted from some rows. Given values are once, few, many or a class for expanded clones.

clone size	D gene	V gene	J gene	CDR3 DNA	CDR3 protein
-	-	TRBV30	TRBJ2-7	TGTGCCTGGGGGGCCACAGCTCTTCTCGGGCAGTACTTC	CAWGATALLGQYF
-	-	TRBV4-1	TRBJ2-1	TGCGCCAGCAGCACAACTAGTTACTCCTACAATGAGCAGTTCTTC	CASSTTSYSYNEQFF
-	-	TRBV20-1	TRBJ2-5	TGCAGTGCTAGCCGAGGGCAAACCCAGTACTTC	CSASRGQTQYF
few	TRBD1	TRBV6-5	TRBJ2-5	TGTGCCAGCAGACGACAGGGGGGTTCGGAGACCCAGTACTTC	CASRRQGGSETQYF
-	-	TRBV28	TRBJ2-5	TGTGCCAGCAGTTTCCTCCGGGTTCGCCAAGAGACCCAGTACTTC	CASSFLRVRQETQYF
-	TRBD2	TRBV4-2	TRBJ2-7	TGTGCCAGCAGCCCGACCGCCGGGACTAGCGGGAACTACGAGCAGTACTTC	CASSPTAGTSGNYEQYF
-	TRBD1	TRBV9	TRBJ2-7	TGTGCCAGCAGCGTAGGGACCGGGACAGGGGCCTACGAGCAGTACTTC	CASSVGTGTGAYEQYF
-	TRBD2	TRBV7-3	TRBJ2-1	TGTGCCAGCAGCTTAACCTCAGCGCGGGAGGCGGAGGGAGGGCCCTACAATGAGCAGTTCTTC	CASSLTSAREAEGGPYNEQFF
few	-	TRBV9	TRBJ2-1	TGTGCCAGCAGCGTAGATAGGCGGAGCAATGAGCAGTTCTTC	CASSVDRRSNEQFF
-	-	TRBV5-1	TRBJ2-5	TGCGCCAGCAGCCCAACAGGACAGGGAGGGGAGACCCAGTACTTC	CASSPTGQGGETQYF
-	TRBD1	TRBV28	TRBJ2-5	TGTGCCAGTTTACAGGGGGCCGAGACCCAGTACTTC	CASLQGAETQYF
-	TRBD1	TRBV29-1	TRBJ2-7	TGCAGCGTGATTACCCCAGGGGGTTACGAGCAGTACTTC	CSVITPGGYEQYF
-	TRBD1	TRBV5-1	TRBJ2-5	TGCGCCAGCAGCTTGGCAGGGACAGGGGTAGAGACCCAGTACTTC	CASSLAGTGVETQYF
-	-	TRBV5-1	TRBJ1-5	TGCGCCACCCCCCGTCGGGGGGGAGGCAATCAGCCCCAGCATTTT	CATPRRGGGNQPQHF
few	TRBD2	TRBV7-6	TRBJ2-5	TGTGCCAGCAGCTTAGTAGGGACTAGCGGGATGAAGGAGACCCAGTACTTC	CASSLVGTSGMKETQYF
few	-	TRBV5-4	TRBJ1-2	TGTGCCAGCAGCTTGGATCGACAGTTCTATGGCTACACCTTC	CASSLDRQFYGYTF
-	TRBD1	TRBV4-2	TRBJ2-1	TGTGCCAGCAGCCAAGATTGGGGACAGGGGAATGGGCAGTTCTTC	CASSQDWGQGNGQFF
-	TRBD1	TRBV30	TRBJ1-1	TGTGCCTGGAGTGTAACAGGGGGCAATTCTGAAGCTTTCTTT	CAWSVTGGNSEAFF
-	TRBD2	TRBV5-5	TRBJ2-5	TGTGCCAGCAGCTTCAGCGGGACGGAGACCCAGTACTTC	CASSFSGTETQYF
-	-	TRBV27	TRBJ2-5	TGTGCCAGCAGTTCCCCAGGACAGACTCAAGAGACCCAGTACTTC	CASSSPGQTQETQYF
-	-	TRBV28	TRBJ1-1	TGTGCCAGTATACAGGGACGGAGGAACACTGAAGCTTTCTTT	CASIQGRRNTEAFF
-	-	TRBV2	TRBJ1-1	TGTGCCAGCACGGGTACGGCGAACACTGAAGCTTTCTTT	CASTGTANTEAFF
once	-	TRBV19	TRBJ1-2	TGTGCCAGTAGTATTTCGGCCCGCGGTGGCTACACCTTC	CASSISARGGYTF
once	TRBD1	TRBV4-2	TRBJ2-7	TGTGCCAGCAGCCCTATCCTGGGGACAGTCGGAGGAACTTACGAGCAGTACTTC	CASSPILGTVGGTYEQYF
-	TRBD2	TRBV7-2	TRBJ2-7	TGTGCCAGCAGCTTATCGGTCGCGGGAGGCAACGAGCAGTACTTC	CASSLSVAGGNEQYF
-	-	TRBV6-5	TRBJ2-1	TGTGCCAGCAGTTACTCACGGAGCTCCTACAATGAGCAGTTCTTC	CASSYSRSSYNEQFF
-	-	TRBV15	TRBJ2-7	TGTGCCACCAGCTCCCGATTGGCCTCCTACGAGCAGTACTTC	CATSSRLASYEQYF
-	-	TRBV7-9	TRBJ1-2	TGTGCCAGCAGCTTAGGTTCGGGGGAGATCTATGGCTACACCTTC	CASSLGSGEIYGYTF
-	TRBD1	TRBV12-5	TRBJ2-1	TGTGCTAGTGGTTTTTGGACAGGGGCTAACAATGAGCAGTTCTTC	CASGFWTGANNEQFF
-	TRBD2	TRBV13	TRBJ2-7	TGTGCCAGCAGCTCCTTGAGCGGGACCTACGAGCAGTACTTC	CASSSLSGTYEQYF
once	TRBD2	TRBV6-1	TRBJ2-3	TGTGCCAGCAGTGTAAGCGGGGGTAGCACAGATACGCAGTATTTT	CASSVSGGSTDTQYF
-	-	TRBV19	TRBJ2-2	TGTGCCAGTAGTATCCCCGGGTTCAACACCGGGGAGCTGTTTTTT	CASSIPGFNTGELFF
-	TRBD1	TRBV28	TRBJ1-6	TGTGCCAGCAGTTCGACCGGGACAGGGGATAATTCACCCCTCCACTTT	CASSSTGTGDNSPLHF
-	TRBD1	TRBV27	TRBJ2-1	TGTGCCAGCACATCTAGGGGGCTCTACAATGAGCAGTTCTTC	CASTSRGLYNEQFF
-	-	TRBV15	TRBJ2-3	TGTGCCACCAGCAGATCCCGGGATACGCAGTATTTT	CATSRSRDTQYF